These T cell receptor beta chains were read from a single sample in a study of spatial heterogeneity in lung cancer. TCRdb reprocessed the 5' RACE reads via MiXCR and lists one record per CDR3 protein. In the table there are thousands of distinct CDR3 sequences, 6.5% to 10% of which are singletons. Sequencing was performed on lung tumor tissue, taken at surgery. These receptors were collected from a male donor with early-stage non-small cell lung cancer. Both conserved end residues are trimmed from each CDR3.

V,J,length,CDR3
TRBV20-1,TRBJ1-2,14,SAPPGQGIEFWGYT
TRBV2,TRBJ2-7,12,ASISPGSSYEQY
TRBV20-1,TRBJ2-1,15,NARATSGATRYNEQF
TRBV2,TRBJ1-1,12,ASSVADMNTEAF
TRBV6-4,TRBJ2-3,13,ASSVGGLGTDTQY
TRBV5-1,TRBJ1-2,12,ASSFGGGSGGYT
TRBV9,TRBJ2-5,12,ASSASGGQETQY
TRBV2,TRBJ1-6,13,ASSEEGTGTSPLH
TRBV6-4,TRBJ2-3,11,ASSARDLDTQY
TRBV2,TRBJ1-1,11,ASTLTGMTEAF
TRBV19,TRBJ1-1,11,ASSIAPWQKAF
TRBV5-1,TRBJ2-1,13,ASSLELAVINEQF
TRBV28,TRBJ2-7,11,ASSWDGAYEQY
TRBV5-5,TRBJ1-1,12,ASKRGTLNTEAF
TRBV7-6,TRBJ2-3,16,ASSPKKIQRQSTDTQY
TRBV28,TRBJ1-5,12,ASSFGTGNQPQH
TRBV20-1,TRBJ2-7,11,SAPRVGAGEQY
TRBV21-1,TRBJ1-5,14,ASSKQQGEGNQPQH
TRBV6-1,TRBJ2-5,10,ASSEASETQY
TRBV20-1,TRBJ1-4,8,SARSEKLF
TRBV30,TRBJ2-3,12,AWSRVGKTDTQY
TRBV12-5,TRBJ2-2,12,ASGLGVHTGELF
TRBV7-9,TRBJ1-1,13,ASSPQQGGYTEAF
TRBV5-1,TRBJ1-4,12,ASSLEGMGEKLF
TRBV20-1,TRBJ2-1,13,SAVALWEGFDEQF